This TCR beta chain is from a study of CD8 T cells in ankylosing spondylitis (dated 2017 in TCRdb). Regarding the study in general: The study set out to find disease-linked TCR variants by profiling T cell receptor beta repertoires in ankylosing spondylitis patients and healthy donors. The whole study cohort included some 100 healthy donors and 20 to 30 ankylosing spondylitis patients. Peripheral blood samples were taken, and synovial fluid was additionally collected from ankylosing spondylitis patients. Overall results and qualifications from the work: Some of the motif variants had been reported before in the synovial fluid and blood of reactive arthritis patients, a finding that suggests common disease-initiation mechanisms. The disease-linked clones showed a CD8+ phenotype and occurred at relatively low frequencies in peripheral blood. A TCR beta motif of several highly homologous amino acid variants appeared characteristic of blood from ankylosing spondylitis patients. According to the report, matched synovial fluid samples from ankylosing spondylitis patients were significantly enriched for the disease-linked clones.

Sequencing used an Illumina HiSeq 2500. Quantitative 5'-RACE with molecular barcodes was the method used to prepare the TCR beta libraries. The published analysis was carried out like this. To identify disease-linked TCR variants, a new computational method was used, one built on a probabilistic model of VDJ rearrangement. TCRdb reran the public reads through fastp at Q25 and MiXCR, keeping productive beta chains. Each CDR3 protein gets just one entry, which takes the most common genes and DNA from the rows behind it. It is TCRdb's table, rather than the study itself, that gives the V and J calls and clone size. Recorded for this sample are about 280,000 distinct CDR3 sequences; roughly 20% of them occurred a single time. The top ten clones comprise less than 9% of the sample. Concerning this clonotype itself: Which antigen it targets is not known. No base quality values were provided; no much bigger clone lies one nucleotide off.

For CDR1 and CDR2, the germline V gene lists SGHRS and YFSETQ. The germline V and J ends show losses of 0 bases and 8 bases respectively, and no gene match explains 4 bases of the junction. The CDR3 contains 15 residues, cysteine and phenylalanine counted. The read is trimmed to its CDR3 DNA, 45 bases read in frame from base 1. The clonotype was recovered from a male donor with ankylosing spondylitis or in good health (not recorded which). Sequenced material: blood, either unsorted or a sorted T cell fraction (not recorded which). The chain is assembled from TRBV5-1 and TRBJ1-5; TRBD1 lines up with 11 middle nucleotides. The DNA sequence reads TGCGCCAGCAGCTTGGATGGACAGGGGGCAAAGCCCCAGCATTTT. This translates into CASSLDGQGAKPQHF.